The entry below gives a single T cell receptor beta chain sequence along with its context. Different DNA sequences within this sample yield the same CDR3. Germline V CDR1 and CDR2: LNHDA, SQIVND (reference sequence). The CDR3 runs to 14 residues. V lost 7 bases, J lost 0 bases, and 5 bases stayed unmatched. The sample belongs to a study of cytomegalovirus exposure and HLA in healthy donors. PCR amplification relied on 60 Vbeta primers (plus 13 Jbeta primers). Profiled with immunoSEQ multiplex PCR; TCRdb holds only in-frame clones, not every one. The data include about 65,000 clones; the top ten clones carry more than 15%.

Sequencing used PBMCs. The clonotype was recovered from a boy aged 5-17 years in good health and CMV-seronegative. The chain joins TRBV19 to TRBJ1-1, with TRBD1 matching 7 bases. CDR3 in amino acids: CASTPGQMNTEAFF. CDR3 sequence (DNA): TGTGCCAGTACCCCGGGACAGATGAACACTGAAGCTTTCTTT. The whole variable domain, filled in from reference TRBV19 and TRBJ1-1, reads DGGITQSPKYLFRKEGQNVTLSCEQNLNHDAMYWYRQDPGQGLRLIYYSQIVNDFQKGDIAEGYSVSREKKESFPLTVTSAQKNPTAFYLCASTPGQMNTEAFFGQGTRLTVV.